This TCR beta chain was observed in a study of blood T cell repertoires in COVID-19. Background on the study: Donors in the United States, Italy and Spain gave samples during acute or convalescent COVID-19. T cells, B-cell-depleted T cells, or PBMCs supplied cDNA or gDNA.

Authors' processing steps: Estimation of nucleated cell counts was performed using reference gene primer amplification. TCRdb's table, derived via immunoSEQ multiplex PCR, lists solely in-frame clones and lacks some. That table supplies the V and J calls and clone size; D and trimming were determined from the DNA. Here the sample spans more than 50,000 clones, around 74% being singletons. The CDR3 runs 17 residues. V was trimmed by 7 bases and J by 5 bases, leaving 26 bases between them. Germline V gives CDR1 SGHNT, CDR2 YYREEE (reference sequence). The sequence derives from a woman at least 80 years old with acute or convalescent COVID-19. This chain connects TRBV5-4 to TRBJ2-3; the D gene is possibly TRBD2 (6 bases). Input material: peripheral blood. CDR3 bases: TGTGCCAGCCACTCCACATTCAACCGGGAGTCAGGAGATACGCAGTATTTT. Amino acids: CASHSTFNRESGDTQYF.